This T cell receptor beta chain was sequenced for a study of T-cell reconstitution after alpha-beta-depleted transplantation in children. Unique molecular identifiers were incorporated during preparation of the TCRbeta library. TCRdb reanalysed the PCR reads using MiXCR and keeps one entry per CDR3 protein. This sample has fewer than 700,000 distinct CDR3 sequences, with 10% to 15% found just once. About this clonotype: Its cognate antigen is unknown.

This CDR3 is built from 13 residues. V lost 6 bases and J 0 bases, leaving 9 bases between the germline ends. Germline CDR1 is SGHTA and CDR2 is FQGNSA. The study, taken as a whole, reports: T-cell counts and diversity were attributed mostly to newly produced T cells one year after transplant.

The receptor was isolated from a male patient younger than 18 who had a stem cell transplant for acute myeloid leukemia, so the T cells may come from the graft donor. The sample in question was PBMCs, mostly from graft donor cells, obtained 360 days after TCRalphabeta/CD19-depleted stem cell transplant. The rearrangement joins TRBV7-2 to TRBJ2-7; possibly TRBD2 for D (5 bases). CDR3 sequence (DNA): TGTGCCAGCAGACTAGGCCCCTCCTACGAGCAGTACTTC. This translates into CASRLGPSYEQYF.